Listed below are T cell receptor beta chains from one sample, sequenced in a study of T cells in Graves' hyperthyroidism and ophthalmopathy. TCRdb reprocessed the multiplex PCR reads via MiXCR and lists one record per CDR3 protein. The sample comprises over 450,000 distinct CDR3 sequences, under 20% of which are singletons, and around 17% rests with the top ten. The sequencing input was blood. These receptors came from a woman between 18 and 29 years old with Graves' ophthalmopathy. Each CDR3 is given with its conserved first and last residue. A D gene is named only where the DNA matches it firmly. Size values are once, few and many counts, or a class for expanded clones, and some rows have none.

V: TRBV9; D: TRBD1; J: TRBJ1-1; size: -; CDR3: CASSVDSDRGMNTEAFF; DNA: TGTGCCAGCAGCGTAGATTCTGACAGGGGTATGAACACTGAAGCTTTCTTT
V: TRBV27; D: -; J: TRBJ2-7; size: many; CDR3: CASSLGTGMDEQYF; DNA: TGTGCCAGCAGTTTAGGTACAGGGATGGACGAGCAGTACTTC
V: TRBV24-1; D: -; J: TRBJ2-1; size: -; CDR3: CATSEGSSYNEQFF; DNA: TGTGCCACCAGTGAGGGCAGCTCCTACAATGAGCAGTTCTTC
V: TRBV2; D: -; J: TRBJ2-1; size: many; CDR3: CASSEVEANNEQFF; DNA: TGTGCCAGCAGTGAGGTGGAAGCAAACAATGAGCAGTTCTTC
V: TRBV15; D: -; J: TRBJ1-2; size: -; CDR3: CATSSGGTPYGYTF; DNA: TGTGCCACCAGCTCGGGGGGGACCCCTTATGGCTACACCTTC
V: TRBV2; D: TRBD1; J: TRBJ1-1; size: -; CDR3: CASTSEPGGATEAFF; DNA: TGTGCCAGCACTAGCGAACCAGGGGGCGCGACTGAAGCTTTCTTT
V: TRBV3-1; D: -; J: TRBJ1-5; size: many; CDR3: CASSQGMLNQPQHF; DNA: TGTGCCAGCAGCCAAGGCATGCTTAATCAGCCCCAGCATTTT
V: TRBV7-9; D: TRBD2; J: TRBJ2-2; size: few; CDR3: CASSFSGGADTGELFF; DNA: TGTGCCAGCAGCTTCAGCGGGGGGGCAGACACCGGGGAGCTGTTTTTT
V: TRBV20-1; D: TRBD2; J: TRBJ2-5; size: -; CDR3: CSARVGGGNQETQYF; DNA: TGCAGTGCTAGAGTCGGGGGGGGGAACCAAGAGACCCAGTACTTC
V: TRBV20-1; D: -; J: TRBJ1-1; size: -; CDR3: CSANWRRKNTEAFF; DNA: TGCAGTGCTAATTGGAGGCGGAAGAACACTGAAGCTTTCTTT
V: TRBV6-1; D: -; J: TRBJ1-4; size: -; CDR3: CASSEFGLLATNEKLFF; DNA: TGTGCCAGCAGTGAATTCGGGCTACTGGCAACTAATGAAAAACTGTTTTTT
V: TRBV5-5; D: TRBD1; J: TRBJ2-1; size: many; CDR3: CASSKGASYNEQFF; DNA: TGTGCCAGCAGCAAGGGGGCCTCTTACAATGAGCAGTTCTTC
V: TRBV4-3; D: -; J: TRBJ2-7; size: many; CDR3: CASSQEQGSSYEQYF; DNA: TGCGCCAGCAGCCAAGAGCAGGGGAGCTCCTACGAGCAGTACTTC
V: TRBV12-5; D: -; J: TRBJ2-7; size: few; CDR3: CASGLGSPGQRAGQYF; DNA: TGTGCTAGTGGTTTGGGATCACCGGGACAGCGGGCAGGGCAGTACTTC
V: TRBV10-3; D: -; J: TRBJ2-5; size: few; CDR3: CATAILEGETQYF; DNA: TGTGCCACTGCGATCCTAGAAGGAGAGACCCAGTACTTC
V: TRBV30; D: -; J: TRBJ1-1; size: few; CDR3: CAWIMTYEAFF; DNA: TGTGCCTGGATTATGACTTACGAAGCTTTCTTT
V: TRBV7-2; D: -; J: TRBJ2-3; size: few; CDR3: CASSLAPGQRTDTQYF; DNA: TGTGCCAGCAGCTTAGCGCCAGGGCAGCGCACAGATACGCAGTATTTT
V: TRBV7-6; D: -; J: TRBJ2-3; size: many; CDR3: CASSSGELTDTQYF; DNA: TGTGCCAGCAGCTCAGGGGAGCTCACAGATACGCAGTATTTT
V: TRBV4-1; D: TRBD1; J: TRBJ1-2; size: few; CDR3: CASSQVDLGFRTGGSDTF; DNA: TGCGCCAGCAGCCAAGTCGACCTTGGGTTCCGGACAGGGGGGTCTGACACCTTC
V: TRBV25-1; D: -; J: TRBJ1-3; size: -; CDR3: CASSGSGIGGGWSGNTIYF; DNA: TGTGCCAGCAGTGGATCGGGCATAGGTGGGGGCTGGTCGGGAAACACCATATATTTT
V: TRBV5-6; D: -; J: TRBJ2-4; size: -; CDR3: CASSLAVGGMNIQYF; DNA: TGTGCCAGCAGCTTGGCTGTAGGGGGGATGAACATTCAGTACTTC
V: TRBV19; D: -; J: TRBJ2-6; size: once; CDR3: CASSIEDSGANVLTF; DNA: TGTGCCAGTAGTATAGAAGACTCTGGGGCCAACGTCCTGACTTTC
V: TRBV7-9; D: TRBD2; J: TRBJ2-3; size: many; CDR3: CASSFRLLAGTSTDTQYF; DNA: TGTGCCAGCAGCTTCCGTTTATTAGCGGGAACTAGCACAGATACGCAGTATTTT
V: TRBV18; D: TRBD1; J: TRBJ1-6; size: many; CDR3: CASSPGRDRGSPLHF; DNA: TGTGCCAGCTCACCGGGCCGGGACAGGGGCTCACCCCTCCACTTT
V: TRBV29-1; D: -; J: TRBJ2-3; size: many; CDR3: CSVSKDWTDTQYF; DNA: TGCAGCGTTTCCAAGGATTGGACAGATACGCAGTATTTT
V: TRBV14; D: -; J: TRBJ1-4; size: -; CDR3: CASSQNIRGSEKLFF; DNA: TGTGCCAGCAGCCAGAATATCAGGGGAAGTGAAAAACTGTTTTTT
V: TRBV7-9; D: TRBD2; J: TRBJ2-1; size: many; CDR3: CASSTRTAGLHNEQFF; DNA: TGTGCCAGCAGCACCCGAACGGCGGGACTACACAATGAGCAGTTCTTC
V: TRBV6-1; D: TRBD2; J: TRBJ2-7; size: -; CDR3: CATSGLAGSHEQYF; DNA: TGTGCCACCTCCGGACTAGCGGGATCCCACGAGCAGTACTTC
V: TRBV24-1; D: TRBD1; J: TRBJ2-1; size: -; CDR3: CATSEAGGWRQEQFF; DNA: TGTGCCACCAGTGAAGCAGGGGGCTGGCGGCAGGAGCAGTTCTTC
V: TRBV19; D: -; J: TRBJ1-2; size: -; CDR3: CASSIGHNYGYTF; DNA: TGTGCCAGTAGTATCGGACACAACTATGGCTACACCTTC
V: TRBV2; D: TRBD1; J: TRBJ2-7; size: many; CDR3: CASSEEPGGWEQYF; DNA: TGTGCCAGCAGTGAAGAGCCAGGGGGCTGGGAGCAGTACTTC
V: TRBV19; D: -; J: TRBJ2-1; size: -; CDR3: CASSNAGSAYNEQFF; DNA: TGTGCCAGTAGTAATGCCGGGAGCGCCTACAATGAGCAGTTCTTC
V: TRBV7-9; D: -; J: TRBJ1-1; size: many; CDR3: CASSETNMNTEAFF; DNA: TGTGCCAGCAGCGAGACAAATATGAACACTGAAGCTTTCTTT
V: TRBV14; D: TRBD2; J: TRBJ2-2; size: few; CDR3: CASSPRLAGVNTGELFF; DNA: TGTGCCAGCAGCCCCAGACTAGCGGGAGTGAACACCGGGGAGCTGTTTTTT
V: TRBV28; D: -; J: TRBJ1-2; size: many; CDR3: CASSHPLWRGPDYGYTF; DNA: TGTGCCAGCAGTCACCCATTGTGGAGGGGCCCGGACTATGGCTACACCTTC
V: TRBV7-9; D: -; J: TRBJ1-1; size: few; CDR3: CASSLEQALNTEAFF; DNA: TGTGCCAGCAGCTTAGAGCAGGCCCTGAACACTGAAGCTTTCTTT
V: TRBV10-3; D: -; J: TRBJ1-3; size: -; CDR3: CASSPPLTGGSGNTIYF; DNA: TGTGCCAGCAGTCCTCCCCTGACAGGTGGTTCTGGAAACACCATATATTTT
V: TRBV11-2; D: TRBD1; J: TRBJ1-1; size: many; CDR3: CASSGGSGTGGTEAFF; DNA: TGTGCCAGCAGCGGGGGTAGCGGGACAGGGGGCACTGAAGCTTTCTTT
V: TRBV28; D: TRBD2; J: TRBJ2-5; size: -; CDR3: CASSPAGRDGETQYF; DNA: TGTGCCAGCAGTCCTGCGGGGAGGGACGGAGAGACCCAGTACTTC
V: TRBV28; D: -; J: TRBJ2-5; size: -; CDR3: CASSFNAGGGLEETQYF; DNA: TGTGCCAGCAGTTTTAACGCAGGGGGGGGGTTGGAGGAGACCCAGTACTTC
V: TRBV15; D: -; J: TRBJ1-4; size: -; CDR3: CATSRPQGGEKLFF; DNA: TGTGCCACCAGCAGGCCACAGGGAGGAGAAAAACTGTTTTTT
V: TRBV27; D: -; J: TRBJ2-7; size: -; CDR3: CASKVRDALGEQYF; DNA: TGTGCCAGCAAGGTACGGGACGCCCTGGGCGAGCAGTACTTC
V: TRBV20-1; D: -; J: TRBJ2-1; size: -; CDR3: CSASLLISYNEQFF; DNA: TGCAGTGCTAGCTTACTGATCTCCTACAATGAGCAGTTCTTC
V: TRBV29-1; D: -; J: TRBJ1-5; size: -; CDR3: CSVEEQGGQPQHF; DNA: TGCAGCGTTGAAGAACAGGGTGGACAGCCCCAGCATTTT
V: TRBV7-9; D: -; J: TRBJ2-7; size: many; CDR3: CASSFPTSAYEQYF; DNA: TGTGCCAGCAGCTTCCCGACATCTGCCTACGAGCAGTACTTC
V: TRBV27; D: TRBD1; J: TRBJ2-7; size: few; CDR3: CASSLLRTGGYEQYF; DNA: TGTGCCAGCAGTTTATTAAGGACAGGGGGCTACGAGCAGTACTTC
V: TRBV10-3; D: TRBD1; J: TRBJ2-3; size: few; CDR3: CATTGNTDTQYF; DNA: TGTGCCACGACAGGGAACACAGATACGCAGTATTTT
V: TRBV20-1; D: -; J: TRBJ2-7; size: -; CDR3: CSVGRQDRHEQYF; DNA: TGCAGTGTAGGACGACAGGATCGGCACGAGCAGTACTTC
V: TRBV12-3/TRBV12-4; D: -; J: TRBJ2-3; size: few; CDR3: CASSPVGTDTQYF; DNA: TGTGCCAGCAGTCCCGTAGGAACAGATACGCAGTATTTT
V: TRBV20-1; D: -; J: TRBJ1-1; size: many; CDR3: CSARDQTARGLNTEAFF; DNA: TGCAGTGCTAGAGATCAAACGGCCCGAGGCCTGAACACTGAAGCTTTCTTT
V: TRBV13; D: TRBD2; J: TRBJ2-7; size: many; CDR3: CASSSGLAGVDEQYF; DNA: TGTGCCAGCAGCTCGGGACTAGCGGGAGTCGACGAGCAGTACTTC
V: TRBV24-1; D: TRBD2; J: TRBJ2-1; size: many; CDR3: CATSEGGRSYNEQFF; DNA: TGTGCCACCAGTGAGGGCGGGAGATCCTACAATGAGCAGTTCTTC
V: TRBV7-3; D: -; J: TRBJ2-5; size: -; CDR3: CASSLSQNQETQYF; DNA: TGTGCCAGCAGCTTAAGCCAAAACCAAGAGACCCAGTACTTC
V: TRBV11-2; D: TRBD1; J: TRBJ1-1; size: many; CDR3: CASSLGTGGVFTEAFF; DNA: TGTGCCAGCAGCTTAGGGACAGGCGGGGTGTTCACTGAAGCTTTCTTT
V: TRBV11-1; D: -; J: TRBJ2-2; size: many; CDR3: CASSPRLPGVTGELFF; DNA: TGTGCCAGCAGCCCCCGCCTGCCGGGGGTAACCGGGGAGCTGTTTTTT
V: TRBV19; D: TRBD2; J: TRBJ2-7; size: -; CDR3: CASSIAGGLYEQYF; DNA: TGTGCCAGTAGTATAGCGGGGGGGCTATACGAGCAGTACTTC
V: TRBV5-1; D: -; J: TRBJ2-7; size: -; CDR3: CASSFDSTTYEQYF; DNA: TGCGCCAGCAGCTTCGACAGCACTACCTACGAGCAGTACTTC
V: TRBV3-1; D: TRBD1; J: TRBJ2-5; size: many; CDR3: CASSQTDRGEETQYF; DNA: TGTGCCAGCAGCCAGACGGACAGGGGTGAAGAGACCCAGTACTTC
V: TRBV15; D: TRBD1; J: TRBJ2-2; size: few; CDR3: CATSSDRAHTGELFF; DNA: TGTGCCACCAGTTCAGACAGGGCACACACCGGGGAGCTGTTTTTT